The source of this TCR beta chain is a study of technical replicates of blood from a handful of donors. The CDR3 length is 14 residues. V lost 6 bases and J 2 bases, leaving 14 bases between the germline ends. Per the germline V gene, CDR1 is SNHLY and CDR2 is FYNNEI. Some clones are missing from TCRdb's copy, which holds only in-frame ones; the method was immunoSEQ multiplex PCR. The sample has about 57,000 clones, around 87% seen once. This TCR was recovered from a human donor in good health. Some clones in this sample may be carry-over from other donors' samples. Sequences were obtained from PBMCs. The chain uses TRBV2 and TRBJ2-7; D is possibly TRBD2 (6 bases). The CDR3 DNA follows: TGTGCCAGCAGGGGGACCGGGGGTCCCTACGAGCAGTACTTC. It is translated as CASRGTGGPYEQYF.